The entry below gives a single T cell receptor (beta chain) sequence along with its context. Its antigen remains unidentified. Trimming removed 0 bases from V and 6 bases from J, with 17 bases in between. The germline CDR1 and CDR2 sequences are SQVTM and ANQGSEA. CDR3 length equals 15 residues. High-throughput TCR beta sequencing covered peripheral CD8+ and CD4+ T cells. It was negative isolation that provided the CD8+ and CD4+ T cells, whereas TEMRA cells were enriched by FACS. After extraction with the RNeasy kit, about 0.5 to 1 ug of the RNA was reverse transcribed using random hexamers. The immunoSEQ assay covered 54 Vbeta and 13 Jbeta segments for CDR3. TCRdb ran MiXCR on the immunoSEQ multiplex PCR reads and lists one entry per CDR3 protein. Of roughly 150,000 distinct CDR3 sequences in the sample, 95% to 96% were seen once. The data are from a study of CD8 T cells in Susac syndrome. Findings of the study overall: The study's TCR sequencing and HLA analysis covered a relatively small number of individuals, and the study acknowledged this.

This chain uses TRBV29-1 with TRBJ1-1, with D maybe TRBD1 (5 bases). This sequence originates from a human donor with multiple sclerosis. The sample consisted of CD8+ T cells from PBMCs. The CDR3 loop is CSVEDRAGGASEAFF. CDR3 DNA sequence: TGCAGCGTTGAAGATCGGGCAGGAGGGGCCTCTGAAGCTTTCTTT.